The present entry profiles one T cell receptor (beta chain) with its context. Antigen unknown. This entry belongs to a study of T cell responses to AZD1222 COVID-19 vaccine. Overall study findings and caveats: Spike-specific TCR breadth and depth went up after people got two AZD1222 doses.

Germline V gives CDR1 SGHAT, CDR2 FQNNGV. Trimming left V 1 base short and J 2 bases short, with 11 bases between. The CDR3 runs to 15 residues. The repertoire was sequenced with immunoSEQ multiplex PCR; TCRdb's copy has only in-frame clones and lacks some. The repertoire includes hundreds of thousands of clones, roughly 91% of them detected once, and 1% sits in the top ten. This TCR was sampled from an adult in good health. V usage is TRBV11-2 and J usage is TRBJ1-2; D might be TRBD1 (5 bases). The sample consisted of peripheral blood, taken on day 0 of MenACWY control vaccination. CDR3 loop: CASSLVPGTNYGYTF. The CDR3 DNA sequence: TGTGCCAGCAGCTTAGTTCCAGGGACCAACTATGGCTACACCTTC.